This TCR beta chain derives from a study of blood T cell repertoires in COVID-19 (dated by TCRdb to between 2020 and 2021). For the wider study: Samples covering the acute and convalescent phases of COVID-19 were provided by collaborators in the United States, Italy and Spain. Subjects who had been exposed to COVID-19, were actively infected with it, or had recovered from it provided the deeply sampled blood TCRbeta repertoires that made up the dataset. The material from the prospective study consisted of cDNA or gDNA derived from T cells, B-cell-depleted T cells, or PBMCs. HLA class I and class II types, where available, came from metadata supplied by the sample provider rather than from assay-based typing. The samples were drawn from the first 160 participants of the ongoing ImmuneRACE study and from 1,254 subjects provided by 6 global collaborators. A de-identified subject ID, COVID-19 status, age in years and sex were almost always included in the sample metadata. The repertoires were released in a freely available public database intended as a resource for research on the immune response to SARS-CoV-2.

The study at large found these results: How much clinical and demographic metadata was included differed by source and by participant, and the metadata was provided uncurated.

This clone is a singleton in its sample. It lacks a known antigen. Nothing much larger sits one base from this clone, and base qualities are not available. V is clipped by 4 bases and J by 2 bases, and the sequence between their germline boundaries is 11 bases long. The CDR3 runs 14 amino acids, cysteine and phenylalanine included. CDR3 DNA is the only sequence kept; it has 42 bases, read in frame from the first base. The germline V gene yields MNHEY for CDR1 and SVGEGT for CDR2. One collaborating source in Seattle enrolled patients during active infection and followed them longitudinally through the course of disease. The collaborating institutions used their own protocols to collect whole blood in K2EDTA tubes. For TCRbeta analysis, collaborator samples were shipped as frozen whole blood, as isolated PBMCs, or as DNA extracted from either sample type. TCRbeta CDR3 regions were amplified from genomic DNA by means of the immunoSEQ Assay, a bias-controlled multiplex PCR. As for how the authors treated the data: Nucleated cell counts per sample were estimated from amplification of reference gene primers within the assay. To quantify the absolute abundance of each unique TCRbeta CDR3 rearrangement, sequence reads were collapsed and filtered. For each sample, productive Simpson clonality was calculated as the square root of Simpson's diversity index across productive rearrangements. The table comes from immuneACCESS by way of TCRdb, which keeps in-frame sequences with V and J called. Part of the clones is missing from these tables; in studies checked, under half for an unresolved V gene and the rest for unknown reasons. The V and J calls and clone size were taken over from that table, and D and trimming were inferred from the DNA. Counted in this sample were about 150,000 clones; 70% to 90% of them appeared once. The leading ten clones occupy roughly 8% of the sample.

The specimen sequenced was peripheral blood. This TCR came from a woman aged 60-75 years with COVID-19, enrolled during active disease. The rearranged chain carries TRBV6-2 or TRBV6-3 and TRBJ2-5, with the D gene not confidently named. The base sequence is TGTGCCAGCAGTTCCCTAGTAACACAAGAGACCCAGTACTTC. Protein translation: CASSSLVTQETQYF.